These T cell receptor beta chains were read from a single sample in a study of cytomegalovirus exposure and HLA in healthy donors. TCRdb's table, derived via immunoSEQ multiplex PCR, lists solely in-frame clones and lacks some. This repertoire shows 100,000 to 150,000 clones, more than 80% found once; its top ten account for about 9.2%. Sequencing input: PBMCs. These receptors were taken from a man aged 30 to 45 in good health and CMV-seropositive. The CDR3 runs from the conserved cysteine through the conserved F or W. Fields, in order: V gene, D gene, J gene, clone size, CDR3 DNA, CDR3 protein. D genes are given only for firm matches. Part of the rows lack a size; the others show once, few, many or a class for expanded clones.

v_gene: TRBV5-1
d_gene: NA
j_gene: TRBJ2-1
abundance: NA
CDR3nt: TGCGCCAGCAGCCCGCAAGTTGGTTCCGACAACGAGCAGTTCTTC
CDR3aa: CASSPQVGSDNEQFF

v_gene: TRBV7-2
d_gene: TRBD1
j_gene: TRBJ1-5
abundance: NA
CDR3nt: TGTGCCAGCAGCGTGGACAGGGATTACAATCAGCCCCAGCATTTT
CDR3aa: CASSVDRDYNQPQHF

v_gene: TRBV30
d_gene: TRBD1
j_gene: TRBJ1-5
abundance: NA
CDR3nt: TGTGCCTGGAACCGACAGGGGTATAATAGCAATCAGCCCCAGCATTTT
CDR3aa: CAWNRQGYNSNQPQHF

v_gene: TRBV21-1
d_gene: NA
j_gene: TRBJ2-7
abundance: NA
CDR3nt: TGTGCCAGCAGCGAAGGCCCCCGGGGCTACGAGCAGTACTTC
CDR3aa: CASSEGPRGYEQYF

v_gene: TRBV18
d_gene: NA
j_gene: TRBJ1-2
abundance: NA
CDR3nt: TGTGCCAGCTCACCACCGGAACCAGGGTTGTATGGCTACACCTTC
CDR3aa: CASSPPEPGLYGYTF

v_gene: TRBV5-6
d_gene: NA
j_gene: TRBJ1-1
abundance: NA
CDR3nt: TGTGCCAGCAGTTCGGCGGGGCACTTGAACACTGAAGCTTTCTTT
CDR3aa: CASSSAGHLNTEAFF

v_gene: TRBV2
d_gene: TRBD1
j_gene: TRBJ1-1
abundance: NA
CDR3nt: TGTGCCAGCAGCGCTCCCACCGGGACAGTGAACACTGAAGCTTTCTTT
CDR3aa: CASSAPTGTVNTEAFF

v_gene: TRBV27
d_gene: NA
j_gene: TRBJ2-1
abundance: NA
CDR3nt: TGTGCCAGCAGCATCGGGGGCTACAATGAGCAGTTCTTC
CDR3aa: CASSIGGYNEQFF

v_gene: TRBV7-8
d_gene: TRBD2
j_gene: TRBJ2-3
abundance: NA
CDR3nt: TGTGCCAGCAGCTTGGGGGACTACGGAGATACGCAGTATTTT
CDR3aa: CASSLGDYGDTQYF

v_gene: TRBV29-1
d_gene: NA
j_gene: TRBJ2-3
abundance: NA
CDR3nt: TGCAGCGCAGAACCTCTCGGGGTGGCGCAGTATTTT
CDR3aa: CSAEPLGVAQYF

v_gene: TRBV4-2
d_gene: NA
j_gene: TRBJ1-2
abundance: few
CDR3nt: TGTGCCAGCAGCCTAGCTATAGGCGGGGGTACCTATGGCTACACCTTC
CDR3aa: CASSLAIGGGTYGYTF

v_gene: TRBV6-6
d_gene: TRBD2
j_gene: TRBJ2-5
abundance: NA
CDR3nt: TGTGCCAGCACCCCGGGGGTAGCGGGGGGGCTGGAGACCCAGTACTTC
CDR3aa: CASTPGVAGGLETQYF

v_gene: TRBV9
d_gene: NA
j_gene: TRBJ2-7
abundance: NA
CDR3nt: TGTGCCAGCAGCGTATCGGGATCCAAGGACGAGCAGTACTTC
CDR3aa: CASSVSGSKDEQYF

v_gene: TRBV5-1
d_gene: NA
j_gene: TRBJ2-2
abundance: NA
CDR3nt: TGCGCCAGCAGCCGCCTAGCGACGAACACCGGGGAGCTGTTTTTT
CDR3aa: CASSRLATNTGELFF

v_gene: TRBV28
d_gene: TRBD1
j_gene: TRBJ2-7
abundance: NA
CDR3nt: TGTGCCAGCAGTTTGGGGACAGGGGGCTACGAGCAGTACTTC
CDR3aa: CASSLGTGGYEQYF

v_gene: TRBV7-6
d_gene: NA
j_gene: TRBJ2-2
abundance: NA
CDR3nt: TGTGCCAGCAGCGATAGGACACGATCGAACACCGGGGAGCTGTTTTTT
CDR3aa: CASSDRTRSNTGELFF

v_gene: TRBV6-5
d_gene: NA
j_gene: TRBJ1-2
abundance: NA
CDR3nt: TGTGCCAGCAGTTACGAGGGCGTTGCTGGTTCTGGCTACACCTTC
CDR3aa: CASSYEGVAGSGYTF

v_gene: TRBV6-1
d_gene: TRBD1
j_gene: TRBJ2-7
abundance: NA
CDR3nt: TGTGCCAGCAGGGGCCGGGACAGCTACGAGCAGTACTTC
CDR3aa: CASRGRDSYEQYF

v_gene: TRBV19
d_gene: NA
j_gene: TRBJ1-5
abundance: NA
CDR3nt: TGTGCCAGTAGTATCGGGAATCAGCCCCAGCATTTT
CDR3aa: CASSIGNQPQHF

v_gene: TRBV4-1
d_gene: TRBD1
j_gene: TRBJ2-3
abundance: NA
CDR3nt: TGCGCCAGCAGCCAAGATAAACAGGGGACGCAGTATTTT
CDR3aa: CASSQDKQGTQYF

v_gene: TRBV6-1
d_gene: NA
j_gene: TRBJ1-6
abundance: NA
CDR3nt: TGTGCCAGCAGCTTTTTTTCCAATTCACCCCTCCACTTT
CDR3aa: CASSFFSNSPLHF

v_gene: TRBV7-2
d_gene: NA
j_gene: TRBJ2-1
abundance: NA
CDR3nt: TGTGCCAGCACCGAGTACTCCATCTACAATGAGCAGTTCTTC
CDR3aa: CASTEYSIYNEQFF

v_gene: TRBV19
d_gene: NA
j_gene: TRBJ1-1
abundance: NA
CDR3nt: TGTGCCAGTAAGCCAGGGGATGGGACTGAAGCTTTCTTT
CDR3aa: CASKPGDGTEAFF

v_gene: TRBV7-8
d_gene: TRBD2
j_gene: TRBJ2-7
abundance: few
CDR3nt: TGTGCCAGCAGCCTCGGGACTAGCGGGGCCGAATTCTCCTACGAGCAGTACTTC
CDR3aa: CASSLGTSGAEFSYEQYF

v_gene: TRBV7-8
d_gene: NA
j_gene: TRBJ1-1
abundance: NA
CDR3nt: TGTGCCAGCAGCTCACCAAGGGGGTTAATGGCGAACACTGAAGCTTTCTTT
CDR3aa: CASSSPRGLMANTEAFF

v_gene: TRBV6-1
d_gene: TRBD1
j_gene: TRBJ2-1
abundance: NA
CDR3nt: TGTGCCAGCAAGGGGACAGGGTCCTACAATGAGCAGTTCTTC
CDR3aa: CASKGTGSYNEQFF

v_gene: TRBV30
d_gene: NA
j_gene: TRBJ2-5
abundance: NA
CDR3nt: TGTGCCTGGCTACTAGCTCGGGACCAGGAGACCCAGTACTTC
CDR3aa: CAWLLARDQETQYF

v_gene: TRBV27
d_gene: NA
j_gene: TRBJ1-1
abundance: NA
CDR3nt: TGTGCCAGCAGTTTGGCAGGGTTGAACACTGAAGCTTTCTTT
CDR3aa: CASSLAGLNTEAFF

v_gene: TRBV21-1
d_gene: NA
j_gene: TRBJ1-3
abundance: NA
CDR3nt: TGTGCCAGCACTGACACATTCTCTGGAAACACCATATATTTT
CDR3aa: CASTDTFSGNTIYF

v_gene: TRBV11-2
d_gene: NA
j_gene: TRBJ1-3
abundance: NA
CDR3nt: TGTGCCAGCAGCCAGGACAGCTCTGGAAACACCATATATTTT
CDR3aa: CASSQDSSGNTIYF

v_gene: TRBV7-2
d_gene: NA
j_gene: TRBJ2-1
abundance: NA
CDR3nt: TGTGCCAGCAGTCCTTGGGGGGACTCCTACAATGAGCAGTTCTTC
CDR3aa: CASSPWGDSYNEQFF

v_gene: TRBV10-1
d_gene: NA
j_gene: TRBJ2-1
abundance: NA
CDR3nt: TGCGCCAGCAGTGATGAGGGAAATGAGCAGTTCTTC
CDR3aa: CASSDEGNEQFF

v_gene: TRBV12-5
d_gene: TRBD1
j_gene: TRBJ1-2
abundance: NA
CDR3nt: TGTGCTAGTGGTTTGACCCCGGGACAGTCCTATGGCTACACCTTC
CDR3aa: CASGLTPGQSYGYTF

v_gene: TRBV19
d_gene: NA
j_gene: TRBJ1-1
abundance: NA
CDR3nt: TGTGCCAGTGGATTCAGGGTAGGAACTGAAGCTTTCTTT
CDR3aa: CASGFRVGTEAFF

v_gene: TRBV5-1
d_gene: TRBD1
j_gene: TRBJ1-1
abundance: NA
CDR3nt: TGCGCCAGCAGCCCGACAGGGTTAATGAACACTGAAGCTTTCTTT
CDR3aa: CASSPTGLMNTEAFF

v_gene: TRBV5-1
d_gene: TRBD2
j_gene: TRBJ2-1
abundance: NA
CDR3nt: TGTGCCAGCAGCTTCGGCGGGGGGGCATCAAATGAGCAGTTCTTC
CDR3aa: CASSFGGGASNEQFF

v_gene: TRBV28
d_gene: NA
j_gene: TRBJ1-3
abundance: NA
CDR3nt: TGTGCCAGCAGTTTGGACAGCTCTGGAAACACCATATATTTT
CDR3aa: CASSLDSSGNTIYF

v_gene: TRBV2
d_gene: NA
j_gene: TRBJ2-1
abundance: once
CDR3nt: TGTGCCAGCAGTGAGGTAGCCCCAATCAATGAGCAGTTCTTC
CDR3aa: CASSEVAPINEQFF

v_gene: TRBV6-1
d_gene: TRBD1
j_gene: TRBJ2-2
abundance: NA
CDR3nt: TGTGCCAGCAGTGTTGGACAGGGGTTGTGGGAGCTGTTTTTT
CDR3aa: CASSVGQGLWELFF

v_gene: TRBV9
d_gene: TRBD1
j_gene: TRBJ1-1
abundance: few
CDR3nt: TGTGCCAGCAGCGTAGGGGCACAGGGGGTGCGCACTGAAGCTTTCTTT
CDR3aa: CASSVGAQGVRTEAFF

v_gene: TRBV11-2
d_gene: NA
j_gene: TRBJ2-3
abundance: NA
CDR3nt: TGTGCCAGCAGCTTAAGAATCGGCAGGGGGGAAAATACGCAGTATTTT
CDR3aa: CASSLRIGRGENTQYF

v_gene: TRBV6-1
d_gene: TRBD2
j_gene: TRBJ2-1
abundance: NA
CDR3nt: TGTGCCAGCAGTGGACTAGCGGGGGGGCTCAATGAGCAGTTCTTC
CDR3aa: CASSGLAGGLNEQFF

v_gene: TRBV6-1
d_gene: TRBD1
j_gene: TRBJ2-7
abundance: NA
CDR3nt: TGTGCCAGCAGTGTTCGAGACAGGGGTCTCTCCTACGAGCAGTACTTC
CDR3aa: CASSVRDRGLSYEQYF

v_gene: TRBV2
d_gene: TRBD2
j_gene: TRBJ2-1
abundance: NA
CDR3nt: TGTGCCAGCACCTCGGGACTAGCGGACTCCTACAATGAGCAGTTCTTC
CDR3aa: CASTSGLADSYNEQFF

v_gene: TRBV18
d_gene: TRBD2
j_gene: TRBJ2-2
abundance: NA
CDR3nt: TGTGCCAGCTCACCGGCCGGGGGGGCACGGAGCGGGGAGCTGTTTTTT
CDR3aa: CASSPAGGARSGELFF

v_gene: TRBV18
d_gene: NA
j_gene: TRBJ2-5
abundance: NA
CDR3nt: TGTGCCAGCTCACCATCGGACGGGGGAGAGACCCAGTACTTC
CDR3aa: CASSPSDGGETQYF

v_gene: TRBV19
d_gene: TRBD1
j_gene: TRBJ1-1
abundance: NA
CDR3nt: TGTGCCAGTACCGCGGGACAGGTGAACACTGAAGCTTTCTTT
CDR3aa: CASTAGQVNTEAFF

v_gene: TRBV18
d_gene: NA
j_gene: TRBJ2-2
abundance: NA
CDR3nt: TGTGCCAGCTCACCAACCGGGGGGCCGAACACCGGGGAGCTGTTTTTT
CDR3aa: CASSPTGGPNTGELFF

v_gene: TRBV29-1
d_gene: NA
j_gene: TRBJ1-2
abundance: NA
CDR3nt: TGCAGCGCCACTTCCCCCGGCGGGGGGAGCTATGGCTACACCTTC
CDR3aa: CSATSPGGGSYGYTF

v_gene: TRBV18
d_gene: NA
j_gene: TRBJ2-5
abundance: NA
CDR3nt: TGTGCCAGCTCCCTTACATACCAAGAGACCCAGTACTTC
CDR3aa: CASSLTYQETQYF

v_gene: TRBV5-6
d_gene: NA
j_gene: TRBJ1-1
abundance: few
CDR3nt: TGTGCCAGCACCCGGGTAGGGTCGGGAACTGAAGCTTTCTTT
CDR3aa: CASTRVGSGTEAFF

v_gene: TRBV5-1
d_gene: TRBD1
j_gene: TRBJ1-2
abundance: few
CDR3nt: TGCGCCAGCAGCTCGACAGGGATTCTTAACTATGGCTACACCTTC
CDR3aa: CASSSTGILNYGYTF

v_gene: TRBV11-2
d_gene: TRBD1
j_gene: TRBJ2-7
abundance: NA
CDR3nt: TGTGCCAGCAGCCCCGGACAGGGAACCTACGAGCAGTACTTC
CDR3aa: CASSPGQGTYEQYF

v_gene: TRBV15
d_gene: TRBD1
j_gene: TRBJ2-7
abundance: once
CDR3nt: TGTGCCACCAGCAGATCTAGGGACAGGGCTTACGAGCAGTACTTC
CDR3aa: CATSRSRDRAYEQYF

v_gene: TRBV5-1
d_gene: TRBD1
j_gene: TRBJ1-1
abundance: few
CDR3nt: TGCGCCAGCAGCTTATTACCGGGACAGAGGACTGAAGCTTTCTTT
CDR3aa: CASSLLPGQRTEAFF

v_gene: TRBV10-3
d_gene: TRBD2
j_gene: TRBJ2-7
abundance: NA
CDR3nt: TGTGCCATCAGAGCCGGGACTAGCGGCTCCTACGAGCAGTACTTC
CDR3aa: CAIRAGTSGSYEQYF

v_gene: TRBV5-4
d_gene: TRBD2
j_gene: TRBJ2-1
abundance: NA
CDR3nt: TGTGCCAGCAGCTTTGCGAGGACTAGCGGCGTAAGCTCCTACAATGAGCAGTTCTTC
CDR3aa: CASSFARTSGVSSYNEQFF

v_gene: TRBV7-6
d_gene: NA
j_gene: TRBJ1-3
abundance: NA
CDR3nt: TGTGCCAGCAGTCCAAAAGGGGGTGGTGGAAACACCATATATTTT
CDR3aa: CASSPKGGGGNTIYF

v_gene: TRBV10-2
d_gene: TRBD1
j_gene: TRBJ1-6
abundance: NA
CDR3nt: TGCGCCAGCAGGGACAGGGTTGTTCGGAATTCACCCCTCCACTTT
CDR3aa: CASRDRVVRNSPLHF